Reported below is one T cell receptor (beta chain). Its antigen has not been determined. The input lacks base qualities; no much larger clone sits a single base away. Amplification of TCR beta CDR3 regions was carried out from RNA transcripts. A first-round RT-PCR of the TCR CDR3 used the HTBI primer set with the Qiagen OneStep RT-PCR kit. Libraries were constructed in a second round of multiplex PCR, after which size selection and purification were performed. Sequencing of the libraries was done on an Illumina HiSeq2000 using paired-end 100 bp reads. On the authors' methods: SOAPnuke was used to process the raw data, removing reads that contained adapters or uncalled bases, had a mean Phred below 15, or lacked an exact match to the constant primer or identifier. COPE v1.2.5 was used to merge the high-quality paired reads, and each unique nucleotide sequence was defined as a clonotype. MiTCR v1.1 was used to align clonotypes to the IMGT TRBV, TRBD and TRBJ reference segments. Only V-J combinations with frequency above 0.0001, covering approximately 99% of repertoires, were analysed. A TCS score was defined as the ratio between F50 (clonal expansion) and ExV (chaos), using BLOSUM62-based TCRdist between CDR3 peptides within each V-J. Welch's t-statistics and random forest reduced approximately 520 V-J features to about 12, which were used in a naive Bayes classifier (R e1071). Thyroid-blood repertoire similarity was quantified with the Morisita-Horn index. In-frame beta chains were kept once TCRdb had trimmed the public reads at Q25 with fastp and called clones with MiXCR. Each entry merges the rows of one CDR3 protein and shows their most common DNA and genes. Here the V and J calls rest on TCRdb's processing, not on the authors' analysis. Across this sample there are approximately 640,000 distinct CDR3 sequences, with about 45% seen only once. The ten largest clones represent 6.5% to 9% of the sample.

These data come from a study of T cells in Graves' hyperthyroidism and ophthalmopathy (dated by TCRdb to about 2019). Context from the whole study: A discovery cohort of about a hundred patients, about 43 with Graves' ophthalmopathy and 57 with stable Graves' hyperthyroidism, was used to find distinguishing TCR V-J signatures. After sampling, hyperthyroidism patients received methimazole starting at 30 mg daily, and ophthalmopathy patients received high-dose intravenous methylprednisolone. In addition, the study compared T-cell repertoires in thyroid tissue and in blood from about 6 Graves' hyperthyroidism patients. Prospective prediction of ophthalmopathy was tested in an independent validation cohort consisting of fewer than 20 hyperthyroidism patients and approximately 16 patients who later progressed to ophthalmopathy. TCR Vbeta CDR3 sequencing of 140 or so peripheral blood samples (under 45 ophthalmopathy, some 75 hyperthyroidism and around 17 progressor patients) is reported in the paper. For training and testing, the 100 or so patients in the discovery cohort were randomly divided in a 7:3 ratio. Overall results and qualifications from the work: Most expanded thyroid clonotypes (frequency above 0.001) were also detected in blood, suggesting blood repertoires may reflect thyroid immune responses. In validation, the model predicted progression to ophthalmopathy with over 60% sensitivity and roughly 75% specificity, a median of 6.5 months before onset. No statistical method was used to fix the sample size in advance, and group allocation was not hidden from the investigators. In cross-validation, a model built on a 13 V-J signature told ophthalmopathy apart from stable hyperthyroidism with under 90% sensitivity and about 81% specificity, and in testing the same model reached 80%/75%.

The CDR3 measures 12 amino acids from cysteine to phenylalanine. Just CDR3 DNA is preserved here, 36 bases in frame from base 1. V loses 4 bases of germline sequence and J loses 9 bases, and the interval between the two ends is 10 bases. CDR1 and CDR2, looked up from the germline V gene (reference sequence), are LNHDA and SQIVND. Patients with uncontrolled infections, other autoimmune diseases, pregnancy or lactation were excluded. Clinical symptoms, serum thyroxine and TRAb, thyroid ultrasound, and orbital computed tomography formed the basis for the diagnoses. Trizol reagent was used to extract total RNA, and RNA quality was then checked on an Agilent 2100 Bioanalyzer.

The clonotype comes from an adult man with Graves' disease, either hyperthyroidism or ophthalmopathy (not recorded which). Material: peripheral blood or thyroid tissue (not recorded which). The chain uses TRBV19 and TRBJ1-5; there is no confident call for the D gene. The DNA sequence is given as TGTGCCAGTAGTACCTCTGGGAGGCCCCAGCATTTT. Its translation reads: CASSTSGRPQHF. Reference TRBV19 and TRBJ1-5 proteins supply the regions before and after the CDR3; the full variable domain is: DGGITQSPKYLFRKEGQNVTLSCEQNLNHDAMYWYRQDPGQGLRLIYYSQIVNDFQKGDIAEGYSVSREKKESFPLTVTSAQKNPTAFYLCASSTSGRPQHFGDGTRLSIL.